This paragraph covers one TCR beta chain sequence. The antigen remains undetermined. Amplification of TCR beta CDR3 regions was performed using RNA transcripts as template. The TCR CDR3 was amplified in a first-round RT-PCR using the HTBI primer set. TCRdb re-analysed the multiplex PCR reads in MiXCR, keeping a single row per CDR3 protein. The sample yields a few hundred thousand distinct CDR3 sequences, around 14% seen once. Germline assignment: CDR1 SGHTA and CDR2 FQGNSA. J was trimmed by 0 bases and V by 6 bases; bases with no gene match: 3. The CDR3 is made up of 17 amino acids. This specimen comes from a study of T cells in Graves' hyperthyroidism and ophthalmopathy. Whole-study context: Upon initial diagnosis and before any treatment, peripheral blood was collected.

Uncontrolled infection, other autoimmune disease, pregnancy or lactation disqualified patients from enrolment. The study, taken as a whole, reports: Appearing also in blood were most of the thyroid clonotypes expanded above 0.001.

This TCR was recovered from a woman aged 25 to 39 with Graves' hyperthyroidism. The chain employs TRBV7-2 and TRBJ2-2; 14 nucleotides line up with TRBD2. Sequenced sample: blood. This CDR3 is CTSSSGLAGANTGELFF. CDR3 sequence (DNA): TGTACCAGCAGTTCGGGACTAGCGGGGGCGAACACCGGGGAGCTGTTTTTT.